The rows below give T cell receptor beta chains drawn from one sample of a study of T-cell memory formation after mild COVID-19. Each CDR3 protein gets one entry after TCRdb re-called the 5' RACE reads with MiXCR. The sample yields about 340,000 distinct CDR3 sequences, over 10% seen once. Material for sequencing was PBMCs or a T cell subset sorted from them (not recorded which). These receptors all stem from a young man who had mild COVID-19 (a few samples of this study predate the infection). Cell type and time point are not known. Both conserved end residues are part of each CDR3. The D gene is left open where the match is weak. Clone size, where shown, is once, few, many, or a class for clones that have expanded.

d_call	v_call	clone_size	j_call	cdr3_nt	cdr3_aa
.	TRBV6-2/TRBV6-3	few	TRBJ2-3	TGTGCCAGCAGTTACCGGACGAGCACAGATACGCAGTATTTT	CASSYRTSTDTQYF
.	TRBV25-1	few	TRBJ2-5	TGTGCCAGCAGTGGTCTCCGGGGCGCGGTTGGGTTTTCGGCGGAGACCCAGTACTTC	CASSGLRGAVGFSAETQYF
TRBD1	TRBV7-9	many	TRBJ1-6	TGTGCCAGCAGCTCAGCCGACAGGGGGCTGACACCCCTCCACTTT	CASSSADRGLTPLHF
.	TRBV7-3	.	TRBJ2-3	TGTGCCAGCAGCAGGGGAAGTTTAGGTCTGGGCACAGATACGCAGTATTTT	CASSRGSLGLGTDTQYF
.	TRBV4-3	.	TRBJ1-4	TGCGCCAGCAGCCAGATTCAGAATAATGAAAAACTGTTTTTT	CASSQIQNNEKLFF
.	TRBV5-5	.	TRBJ1-5	TGTGCCAGCAGCTCTTTGATGGCCTCAACGGGGCCCCAGCATTTT	CASSSLMASTGPQHF
.	TRBV7-6	few	TRBJ2-1	TGTGCCAGCAGCCGCGACCTTGAGCAGTTCTTC	CASSRDLEQFF
.	TRBV5-1	.	TRBJ2-2	TGCGCCAGCAGCCCGGGGTCGGGCACCGGGGAGCTGTTTTTT	CASSPGSGTGELFF
.	TRBV27	few	TRBJ2-2	TGTGCCAGCAGTTCCCCCTCGAGGGCCGGGGAGCTGTTTTTT	CASSSPSRAGELFF
.	TRBV5-1	few	TRBJ2-2	TGCGCCAGCAGCTTGATAGCGTACGGGACCGGGGAGCTGTTTTTT	CASSLIAYGTGELFF
.	TRBV6-2/TRBV6-3	many	TRBJ2-7	TGTGCCAGCAGTTTAGCCTATCGGAGCGCCTACGAGCAGTACTTC	CASSLAYRSAYEQYF
.	TRBV6-4	many	TRBJ1-1	TGTGCCAGCAGTGAATCGGAGAACACTGAAGCTTTCTTT	CASSESENTEAFF
.	TRBV4-1	.	TRBJ1-4	TGCGCCAGCAGCCAGCTGACAGGAGAGAATGAAAAACTGTTTTTT	CASSQLTGENEKLFF
TRBD1	TRBV20-1	.	TRBJ1-6	TGCAGTGCTTGGGACAGGGGGGACAATTCACCCCTCCACTTT	CSAWDRGDNSPLHF
.	TRBV12-3/TRBV12-4	many	TRBJ1-2	TGTGCCAGCAGTTCCCGGGGGGTCCCTCCCTATGGCTACACCTTC	CASSSRGVPPYGYTF
TRBD1	TRBV7-9	.	TRBJ1-2	TGTGCCAGCAGCTCACCCGAGGGGGCGTTCGCGGGCTACACCTTC	CASSSPEGAFAGYTF
TRBD2	TRBV4-3	.	TRBJ2-1	TGCGCCAGGACTAGCGTAAGCTCCTACAATGAGCAGTTCTTC	CARTSVSSYNEQFF
.	TRBV28	few	TRBJ1-5	TGTGCCAGCAGTTCGGGGGTTTTAGGAAATCAGCCCCAGCATTTT	CASSSGVLGNQPQHF
.	TRBV28	.	TRBJ1-1	TGTGCCAGCAGTTTAATCGTCTCTGAAGCTTTCTTT	CASSLIVSEAFF
.	TRBV6-6	.	TRBJ2-7	TGTGCCAGCTCAGGGTGGTCCTACGAGCAGTACTTC	CASSGWSYEQYF
.	TRBV20-1	.	TRBJ1-1	TGCAGTGCTAGGGGGGGGTGGACTGAAGCTTTCTTT	CSARGGWTEAFF
TRBD1	TRBV6-5	.	TRBJ1-6	TGTGCCAGCAGTACCGGGACAGGGGCTAGAATCCCCCAATCACCCCTCCACTTT	CASSTGTGARIPQSPLHF
.	TRBV3-2	.	TRBJ1-5	TGTGCCAGACCCCGTTGGAGGAGCAATCAGCCCCAGCATTTT	CARPRWRSNQPQHF
TRBD2	TRBV11-2	few	TRBJ2-2	TGTGCCAGCAGCGCAGTCGGGGGGGCCGGGGAGCTGTTTTTT	CASSAVGGAGELFF
TRBD1	TRBV5-6	.	TRBJ1-1	TGTGCCAGCAGCTTGGGGGGACAGGGGTTCACTGAAGCTTTCTTT	CASSLGGQGFTEAFF
TRBD2	TRBV3-1	few	TRBJ2-5	TGTGCCAGCAGCCAAGGGGTCCTAGCGGGGAGCTTCCAAGAGACCCAGTACTTC	CASSQGVLAGSFQETQYF
.	TRBV20-1	few	TRBJ1-1	TGCAGTGCCCCCCGAGCAGGATATCGAAGGACTGAAGCTTTCTTT	CSAPRAGYRRTEAFF
TRBD1	TRBV7-6	many	TRBJ2-1	TGTGCCAGCAGCTCGGAGGGACAGGCCTTCAATGAGCAGTTCTTC	CASSSEGQAFNEQFF
.	TRBV6-6	.	TRBJ2-3	TGTGCCACCTCGGGCACAGATACGCAGTATTTT	CATSGTDTQYF
.	TRBV7-9	.	TRBJ2-5	TGTGCCAGCGGGGTCGGTGTGTTTGCGACCCAGTACTTC	CASGVGVFATQYF
.	TRBV2	.	TRBJ2-1	TGTGCCAGCAGTGAAGAGGGTGCCTACAATGAGCAGTTCTTC	CASSEEGAYNEQFF
.	TRBV28	.	TRBJ1-5	TGTGCCAGCAGTCCCACAGGGCCTCGTCAGCCCCAGCATTTT	CASSPTGPRQPQHF
.	TRBV3-1	few	TRBJ2-1	TGTGCCAGCAGCCCCTCCCCGACTGGGGAGCAGTTCTTC	CASSPSPTGEQFF
.	TRBV18	.	TRBJ2-3	TGTGCCAGCTCACCGCCGCTAACCCTTAGCACAGATACGCAGTATTTT	CASSPPLTLSTDTQYF
.	TRBV20-1	.	TRBJ2-5	TGCAGTGCCTCACGGACGGGCCAAGAGACCCAGTACTTC	CSASRTGQETQYF
.	TRBV15	many	TRBJ1-1	TGTGCCACCAGCAGAGGCAACAGCCTAAACACTGAAGCTTTCTTT	CATSRGNSLNTEAFF
TRBD2	TRBV7-9	few	TRBJ2-4	TGTGCCGGCAGCCCCGGGAGGAAGGCCAAAAACATTCAGTACTTC	CAGSPGRKAKNIQYF
.	TRBV11-2	many	TRBJ2-5	TGTGCCAGCAGCCTGCCGATCGGGGGGCAAAAAGAGACCCAGTACTTC	CASSLPIGGQKETQYF
.	TRBV12-3/TRBV12-4	few	TRBJ2-7	TGTGCCAGCAGTTCCGCCGGTATACTCCGGGACACCTCCTACGAGCAGTACTTC	CASSSAGILRDTSYEQYF
.	TRBV7-2	many	TRBJ1-6	TGTGCCAGCAGCCCCACCCGGGGGGACTCACCCCTCCACTTT	CASSPTRGDSPLHF
TRBD1	TRBV7-8	few	TRBJ2-6	TGTGCCAGCAGCTTTGGGACAGGAAGATCTGGGGCCAACGTCCTGACTTTC	CASSFGTGRSGANVLTF
.	TRBV12-3/TRBV12-4	.	TRBJ2-1	TGTGCCAGCAGTCCTCTAAAGCGAGGGAATGAGCAGTTCTTC	CASSPLKRGNEQFF
.	TRBV29-1	.	TRBJ1-3	TGCAGCGTTGTAGCAGGAACGGTATTTGGAAACACCATATATTTT	CSVVAGTVFGNTIYF
TRBD1	TRBV10-3	many	TRBJ2-1	TGTGCCATCAGTGCACAGGGGGATGATGAGCAGTTCTTC	CAISAQGDDEQFF
TRBD2	TRBV7-2	few	TRBJ2-3	TGTGCCAGCAGCTTCAAGCGGGGGGGCACAGATACGCAGTATTTT	CASSFKRGGTDTQYF
.	TRBV3-1	many	TRBJ2-7	TGTGCCAGCAGCCAAGCCGCGGGTTCGGGCCGCGAGCAGTACTTC	CASSQAAGSGREQYF
.	TRBV27	.	TRBJ1-1	TGTGCCAGCAGTCCCCGGTCAGCCGAGGAAGCTTTCTTT	CASSPRSAEEAFF
TRBD2	TRBV6-5	many	TRBJ2-3	TGTGCCAGCAGTAGGCTAGCGGGGGGTGCAGATACGCAGTATTTT	CASSRLAGGADTQYF
.	TRBV12-3/TRBV12-4	few	TRBJ2-3	TGTGCCAGCAGTTTAGAACTCGCCAGCACAGATACGCAGTATTTT	CASSLELASTDTQYF
.	TRBV18	few	TRBJ1-5	TGTGCCAGCTCACCATCCGTGGGTGGGGGCAATCAGCCCCAGCATTTT	CASSPSVGGGNQPQHF
.	TRBV18	.	TRBJ2-2	TGTGCCAGCTCACCAGGGGGCCCAGGAATGAACACCGGGGAGCTGTTTTTT	CASSPGGPGMNTGELFF
TRBD1	TRBV28	few	TRBJ2-5	TGTGCCAGCAGTTTTCCGGGACAGGCACAAGAGACCCAGTACTTC	CASSFPGQAQETQYF
TRBD1	TRBV5-1	many	TRBJ2-3	TGCGCCAGCAGCAGGGACAGGGGTGTTAGGGGCACAGATACGCAGTATTTT	CASSRDRGVRGTDTQYF
.	TRBV20-1	.	TRBJ2-7	TGCAGTGCTAAGTTGGGGTTGGACTACGAGCAGTACTTC	CSAKLGLDYEQYF
.	TRBV6-5	.	TRBJ2-7	TGTGCCAGCAGTCCCCCGAACAGCCCCGGGCAGTACTTC	CASSPPNSPGQYF